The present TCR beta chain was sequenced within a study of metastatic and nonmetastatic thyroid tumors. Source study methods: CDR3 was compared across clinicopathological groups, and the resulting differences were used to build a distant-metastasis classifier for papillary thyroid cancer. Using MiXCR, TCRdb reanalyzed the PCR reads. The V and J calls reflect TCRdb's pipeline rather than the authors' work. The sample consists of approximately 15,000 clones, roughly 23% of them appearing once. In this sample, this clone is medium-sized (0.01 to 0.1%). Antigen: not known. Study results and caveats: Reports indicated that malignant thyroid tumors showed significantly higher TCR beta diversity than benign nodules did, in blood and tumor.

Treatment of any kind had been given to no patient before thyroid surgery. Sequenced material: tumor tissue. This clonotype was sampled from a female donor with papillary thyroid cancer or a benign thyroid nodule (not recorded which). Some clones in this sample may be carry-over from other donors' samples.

The CDR3 DNA follows: TGTGCCAGCAAGGGGCAGGCGATGTCTGAAGCTTTCTTT. It is translated as CASKGQAMSEAFF. The chain combines TRBV2 with TRBJ1-1; D perhaps matches TRBD1 (5 bases). The CDR3 is made up of 13 amino acids. Trimming took off 7 bases at V and 6 bases at J, with 15 bases between the two ends. CDR1 and CDR2 from the germline V gene are SNHLY and FYNNEI.